Listed below are T cell receptor beta chains from one sample, sequenced in a study of cytomegalovirus exposure and HLA in healthy donors. Clones were read by immunoSEQ multiplex PCR, and TCRdb kept only the in-frame ones, dropping some. The data show some 98,000 clones, 80% to 90% seen once. Sequencing input: PBMCs. The receptors were sampled from a middle-aged man in good health and CMV-seronegative. Both conserved end residues are part of each CDR3. D genes are given only for firm matches. Clone sizes are given selectively: once, few, many, or a class where the clone is expanded.

TRBV5-1	16	TRBD1	NA	TRBJ1-4	CASSSDYRGGNEKLFF	TGCGCCAGCAGCTCCGATTACAGGGGTGGTAATGAAAAACTGTTTTTT
TRBV7-8	17	TRBD1	NA	TRBJ1-4	CASSARTGTTTNEKLFF	TGTGCCAGCAGCGCCCGGACAGGCACTACAACTAATGAAAAACTGTTTTTT
TRBV9	15	TRBD1	NA	TRBJ1-5	CASSVGTGDNQPQHF	TGTGCCAGCAGCGTAGGTACAGGGGATAATCAGCCCCAGCATTTT
TRBV2	15	TRBD2	once	TRBJ2-2	CASRQTSANTGELFF	TGTGCCAGCAGACAGACTAGCGCAAACACCGGGGAGCTGTTTTTT
TRBV4-1	16	NA	NA	TRBJ2-1	CASSQVNLVSYNEQFF	TGCGCCAGCAGCCAAGTCAATCTAGTCTCCTACAATGAGCAGTTCTTC
TRBV6-1	15	NA	NA	TRBJ1-1	CASRARTEGNTEAFF	TGTGCCAGCAGGGCTAGAACAGAGGGGAACACTGAAGCTTTCTTT
TRBV7-9	13	TRBD1	NA	TRBJ1-1	CASLKQGATEAFF	TGTGCCAGCTTGAAACAGGGGGCCACTGAAGCTTTCTTT
TRBV11-2	14	NA	few	TRBJ2-7	CASSLDGLSPEQYF	TGTGCCAGCAGCTTAGACGGACTTAGTCCCGAGCAGTACTTC
TRBV7-8	14	NA	NA	TRBJ1-3	CASSLETKGNTIYF	TGTGCCAGCAGCTTAGAAACAAAGGGAAACACCATATATTTT
TRBV9	16	TRBD2	NA	TRBJ2-7	CASSGAPQRGVYEQYF	TGTGCCAGCAGCGGGGCCCCCCAGCGGGGGGTCTACGAGCAGTACTTC
TRBV27	14	NA	NA	TRBJ1-6	CASMSVSYNSPLHF	TGTGCCAGCATGAGTGTGTCCTATAATTCACCCCTCCACTTT
TRBV29-1	15	TRBD2	NA	TRBJ2-2	CSVRVGGANTGELFF	TGCAGCGTAAGAGTTGGGGGGGCGAACACCGGGGAGCTGTTTTTT
TRBV4-1	15	NA	NA	TRBJ2-5	CASSQDLSLQETQYF	TGCGCCAGCAGCCAAGATTTGTCCCTCCAAGAGACCCAGTACTTC
TRBV4-1	16	NA	once	TRBJ2-7	CASSKVVGASSYEQYF	TGCGCCAGCAGCAAGGTCGTTGGAGCGAGTTCCTACGAGCAGTACTTC
TRBV10-2	16	TRBD1	NA	TRBJ2-5	CASRATAGQDDETQYF	TGCGCCAGCAGAGCCACCGCCGGACAGGACGATGAGACCCAGTACTTC
TRBV20-1	11	NA	NA	TRBJ1-1	CSATLGGAAFF	TGCAGTGCGACCCTGGGGGGGGCCGCTTTCTTT
TRBV2	14	TRBD1	NA	TRBJ2-1	CASSGDRAYNEQFF	TGTGCCAGCAGCGGAGACAGGGCCTACAATGAGCAGTTCTTC
TRBV27	13	NA	NA	TRBJ2-7	CASSPGRGYEQYF	TGTGCCAGCAGTCCCGGCCGGGGCTACGAGCAGTACTTC
TRBV9	14	NA	NA	TRBJ1-6	CASSVEPGGSPLHF	TGTGCCAGCAGCGTAGAGCCAGGCGGGTCACCCCTCCACTTT
TRBV5-1	14	TRBD1	NA	TRBJ2-5	CASSFGRGQETQYF	TGCGCCAGCAGCTTCGGCAGGGGGCAAGAGACCCAGTACTTC
TRBV7-9	15	TRBD1	once	TRBJ1-5	CASSSAGTANQPQHF	TGTGCCAGCAGCTCCGCAGGGACAGCAAATCAGCCCCAGCATTTT
TRBV4-2	14	NA	NA	TRBJ2-3	CASSRGQGSDTQYF	TGTGCCAGCAGCCGGGGGCAGGGTTCAGATACGCAGTATTTT
TRBV4-1	14	TRBD1	NA	TRBJ1-2	CASSQGQGEFGYTF	TGCGCCAGCAGCCAAGGTCAGGGGGAATTTGGCTACACCTTC
TRBV2	15	TRBD1	NA	TRBJ1-6	CASSEGGTVGSPLHF	TGTGCCAGCAGTGAAGGGGGGACAGTTGGTTCACCCCTCCACTTT
TRBV6-5	13	NA	few	TRBJ1-1	CASRPGQNTEAFF	TGTGCCAGCAGGCCAGGACAGAACACTGAAGCTTTCTTT
TRBV7-7	14	TRBD1	once	TRBJ2-5	CASSPRTGGETQYF	TGTGCCAGCAGCCCTCGGACAGGGGGGGAGACCCAGTACTTC
TRBV9	16	TRBD1	once	TRBJ2-7	CASSVGEGQGTYEQYF	TGTGCCAGCAGCGTAGGGGAGGGACAGGGGACCTACGAGCAGTACTTC
TRBV30	15	TRBD2	NA	TRBJ2-1	CAWRELAGGANEQFF	TGTGCCTGGAGGGAACTAGCGGGGGGCGCGAATGAGCAGTTCTTC
TRBV19	15	TRBD1	NA	TRBJ2-5	CASSIGQGYQETQYF	TGTGCCAGTAGTATAGGACAGGGGTACCAAGAGACCCAGTACTTC
TRBV5-4	13	NA	NA	TRBJ2-7	CASSLAGSYEQYF	TGTGCCAGCAGCTTGGCGGGTTCCTACGAGCAGTACTTC
TRBV6-1	13	TRBD1	NA	TRBJ1-2	CASSFDRGYGYTF	TGTGCCAGCAGCTTCGACAGGGGCTATGGCTACACCTTC
TRBV19	13	TRBD1	few	TRBJ1-1	CASNRGRNTEAFF	TGTGCCAGTAACAGGGGGCGAAACACTGAAGCTTTCTTT
TRBV18	12	TRBD1	NA	TRBJ2-7	CASSADRGEQYF	TGTGCCAGCTCCGCGGACAGGGGCGAGCAGTACTTC
TRBV2	12	NA	NA	TRBJ2-7	CASSEYTYEQYF	TGTGCCAGCAGTGAATACACCTACGAGCAGTACTTC
TRBV18	17	TRBD1	NA	TRBJ1-4	CASSPGTGGSTNEKLFF	TGTGCCAGCTCACCGGGGACAGGGGGTTCAACTAATGAAAAACTGTTTTTT
TRBV30	15	TRBD2	NA	TRBJ2-2	CAWSVGGAGTGELFF	TGTGCCTGGAGTGTCGGGGGGGCCGGAACCGGGGAGCTGTTTTTT
TRBV10-3	13	NA	NA	TRBJ1-1	CAISEFEDTEAFF	TGTGCCATCAGTGAATTCGAGGACACTGAAGCTTTCTTT
TRBV19	13	NA	few	TRBJ1-1	CASREHLNTEAFF	TGTGCCAGTAGAGAACACCTGAACACTGAAGCTTTCTTT
TRBV6-5	14	TRBD1	NA	TRBJ2-1	CASSNRGSLGEQFF	TGTGCCAGCTCAAACAGGGGAAGCTTGGGTGAGCAGTTCTTC
TRBV5-1	14	TRBD1	NA	TRBJ1-3	CASSGQGAGNTIYF	TGCGCCAGCTCCGGACAGGGGGCTGGAAACACCATATATTTT
TRBV4-3	18	TRBD2	few	TRBJ2-3	CASSRQPTSGGTADTQYF	TGCGCCAGCAGCCGCCAGCCCACCAGCGGGGGGACGGCAGATACGCAGTATTTT